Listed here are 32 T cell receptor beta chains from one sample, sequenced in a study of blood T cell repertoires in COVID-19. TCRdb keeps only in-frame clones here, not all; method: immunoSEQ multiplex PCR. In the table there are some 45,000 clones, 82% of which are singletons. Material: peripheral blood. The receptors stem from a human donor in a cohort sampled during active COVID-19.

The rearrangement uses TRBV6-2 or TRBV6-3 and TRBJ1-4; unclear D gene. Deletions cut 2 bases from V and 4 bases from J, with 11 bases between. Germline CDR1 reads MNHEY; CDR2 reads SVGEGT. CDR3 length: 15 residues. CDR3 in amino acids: CASSYTGEHNEKLFF. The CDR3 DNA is TGTGCCAGCAGTTACACCGGGGAGCATAATGAAAAACTGTTTTTT.

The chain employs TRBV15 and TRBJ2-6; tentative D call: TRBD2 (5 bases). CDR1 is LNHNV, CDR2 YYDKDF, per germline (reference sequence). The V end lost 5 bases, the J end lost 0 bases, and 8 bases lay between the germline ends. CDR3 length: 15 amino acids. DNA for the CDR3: TGTGCCACCAGCGGAGGCGTCTCTGGGGCCAACGTCCTGACTTTC. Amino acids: CATSGGVSGANVLTF.

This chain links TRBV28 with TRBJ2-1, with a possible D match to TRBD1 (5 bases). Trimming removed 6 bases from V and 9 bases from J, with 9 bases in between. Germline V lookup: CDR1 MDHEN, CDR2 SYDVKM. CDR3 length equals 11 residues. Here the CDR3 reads CASRAQGEQFF. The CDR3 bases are TGTGCCAGCAGAGCGCAGGGTGAGCAGTTCTTC.

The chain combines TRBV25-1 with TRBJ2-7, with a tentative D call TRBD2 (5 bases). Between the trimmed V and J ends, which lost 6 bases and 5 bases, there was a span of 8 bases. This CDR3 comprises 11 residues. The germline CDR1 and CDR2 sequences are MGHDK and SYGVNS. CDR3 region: CASRDFHEQYF. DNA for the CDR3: TGTGCCAGCAGGGACTTCCACGAGCAGTACTTC.

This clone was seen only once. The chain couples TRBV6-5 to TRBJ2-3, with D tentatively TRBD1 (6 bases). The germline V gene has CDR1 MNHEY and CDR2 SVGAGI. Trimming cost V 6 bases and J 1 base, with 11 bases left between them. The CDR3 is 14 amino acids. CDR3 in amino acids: CASRPQGRTDTQYF. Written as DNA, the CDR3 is TGTGCCAGCAGACCACAGGGACGCACAGATACGCAGTATTTT.

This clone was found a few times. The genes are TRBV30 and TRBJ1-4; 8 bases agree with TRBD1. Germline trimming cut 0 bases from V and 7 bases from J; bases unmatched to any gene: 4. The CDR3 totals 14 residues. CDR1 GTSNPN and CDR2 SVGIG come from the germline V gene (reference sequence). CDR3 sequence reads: CAWSVQTGVEKLFF. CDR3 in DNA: TGTGCCTGGAGTGTACAGACAGGGGTTGAAAAACTGTTTTTT.

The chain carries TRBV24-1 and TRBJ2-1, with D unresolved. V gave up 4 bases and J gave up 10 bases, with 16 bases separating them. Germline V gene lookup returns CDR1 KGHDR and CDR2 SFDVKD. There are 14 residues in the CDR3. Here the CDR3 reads CATSDLSPRYEQFF. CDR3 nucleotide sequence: TGTGCCACCAGTGACTTGTCCCCGCGGTACGAGCAGTTCTTC.

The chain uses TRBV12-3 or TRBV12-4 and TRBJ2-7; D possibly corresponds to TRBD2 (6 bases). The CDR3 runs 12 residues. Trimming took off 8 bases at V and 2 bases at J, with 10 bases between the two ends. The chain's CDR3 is CASGGSPYEQYF. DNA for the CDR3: TGTGCCAGCGGGGGGTCCCCCTACGAGCAGTACTTC.

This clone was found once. In DNA, the CDR3 is TGTGCCAGCAGCTTAGACTACAGGGGAGACGAGCAGTACTTC. It is translated as CASSLDYRGDEQYF. The J gene is TRBJ2-7, the V gene TRBV7-9, with TRBD1 identical over 7 bases. V dropped 1 base and J dropped 5; count of bases not matched to a gene: 5. The CDR3 is 14 residues long. Looked up from germline, CDR1 is SEHNR and CDR2 is FQNEAQ (reference sequence).

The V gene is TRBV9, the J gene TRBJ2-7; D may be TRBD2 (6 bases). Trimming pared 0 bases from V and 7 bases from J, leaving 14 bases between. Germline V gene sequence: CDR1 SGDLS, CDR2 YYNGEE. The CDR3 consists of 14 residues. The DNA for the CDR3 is TGTGCCAGCAGCGTAGGACTAGACGTGAGAGAGCAGTACTTC. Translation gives CASSVGLDVREQYF.

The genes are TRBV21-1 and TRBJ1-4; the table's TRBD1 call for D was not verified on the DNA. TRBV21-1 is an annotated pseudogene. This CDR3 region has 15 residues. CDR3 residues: CASSKEAGPNEKLFF. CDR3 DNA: TGTGCCAGCAGCAAAGAGGCAGGGCCTAATGAAAAACTGTTTTTT.

CDR3 region: CASTQGQDSGNTIYF. Here the CDR3 DNA reads TGTGCCAGCACCCAGGGACAGGACTCTGGAAACACCATATATTTT. V gene TRBV9 combines with J gene TRBJ1-3; TRBD1 matches at 8 bases. The CDR3 is 15 amino acids. With 6 bases clipped from V and 0 bases from J, the junction kept 5 bases outside the gene matches. Germline CDR1 is SGDLS and CDR2 is YYNGEE.

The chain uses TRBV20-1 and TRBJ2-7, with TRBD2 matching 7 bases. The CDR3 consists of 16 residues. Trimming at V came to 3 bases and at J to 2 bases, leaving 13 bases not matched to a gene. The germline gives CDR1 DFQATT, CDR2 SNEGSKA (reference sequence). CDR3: CSASPAGPQHTYEQYF. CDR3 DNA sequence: TGCAGTGCTAGTCCAGCGGGGCCCCAGCACACCTACGAGCAGTACTTC.

CDR3 amino acids: CASSETSGVYEQYF. The CDR3 DNA sequence: TGTGCCAGCAGTGAGACTAGCGGGGTCTACGAGCAGTACTTC. The rearrangement joins TRBV6-1 to TRBJ2-7; 11 nucleotides match TRBD2. The V gene end was trimmed by 3 bases and the J gene end by 3 bases; junction bases not matched to a gene: 1. CDR1 is MNHNS, CDR2 SASEGT, per germline. This CDR3 contains 14 residues.

In nucleotides, the CDR3 is TGTGCCAGCAGTTTACCCAGCGTCTACGAGCAGTACTTC. Amino acid sequence: CASSLPSVYEQYF. The chain couples TRBV28 to TRBJ2-7; D gene unclear. CDR1 is MDHEN and CDR2 is SYDVKM in the germline V gene. The V and J ends lost 2 bases and 3 bases respectively, with 8 bases between them. CDR3 size: 13 residues.

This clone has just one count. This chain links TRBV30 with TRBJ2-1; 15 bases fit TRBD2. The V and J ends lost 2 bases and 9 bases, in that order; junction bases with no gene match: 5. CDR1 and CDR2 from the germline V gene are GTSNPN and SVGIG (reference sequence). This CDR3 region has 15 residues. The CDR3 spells CAWSRKGLAGGEQFF. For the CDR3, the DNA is TGTGCCTGGAGTAGAAAGGGACTAGCGGGGGGTGAGCAGTTCTTC.

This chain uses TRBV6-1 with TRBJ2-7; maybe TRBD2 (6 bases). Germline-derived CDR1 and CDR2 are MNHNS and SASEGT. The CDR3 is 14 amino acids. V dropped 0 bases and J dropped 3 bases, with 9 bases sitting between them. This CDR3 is CASSEALGGYEQYF. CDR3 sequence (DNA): TGTGCCAGCAGTGAAGCCTTGGGGGGCTACGAGCAGTACTTC.

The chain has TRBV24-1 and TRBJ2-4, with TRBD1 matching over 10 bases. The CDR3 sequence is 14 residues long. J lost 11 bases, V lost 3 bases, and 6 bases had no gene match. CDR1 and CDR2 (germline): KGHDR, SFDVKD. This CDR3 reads CATSDAEGQGFQYF. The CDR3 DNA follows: TGTGCCACCAGTGATGCTGAGGGACAGGGGTTTCAGTACTTC.

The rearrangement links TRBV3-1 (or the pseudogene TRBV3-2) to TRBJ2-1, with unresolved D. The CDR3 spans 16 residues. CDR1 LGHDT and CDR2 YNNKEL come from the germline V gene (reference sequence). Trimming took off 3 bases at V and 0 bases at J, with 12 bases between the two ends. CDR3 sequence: CASSHLPESSYNEQFF. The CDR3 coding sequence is TGTGCCAGCAGCCACCTCCCCGAGAGCTCCTACAATGAGCAGTTCTTC.

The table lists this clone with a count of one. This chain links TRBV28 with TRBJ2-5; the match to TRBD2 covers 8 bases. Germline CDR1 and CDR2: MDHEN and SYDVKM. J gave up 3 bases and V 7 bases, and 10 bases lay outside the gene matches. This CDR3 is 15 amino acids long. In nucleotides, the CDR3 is TGTGCCAGCAACTCGGTAGCGGGAAACAAAGAGACCCAGTACTTC. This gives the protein CASNSVAGNKETQYF.

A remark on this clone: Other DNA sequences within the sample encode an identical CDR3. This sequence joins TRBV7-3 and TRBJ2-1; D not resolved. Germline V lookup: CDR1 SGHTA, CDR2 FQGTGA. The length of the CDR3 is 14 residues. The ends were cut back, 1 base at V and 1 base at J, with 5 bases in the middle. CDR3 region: CASSLSPSYNEQFF. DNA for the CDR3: TGTGCCAGCAGCTTAAGTCCTTCCTACAATGAGCAGTTCTTC.

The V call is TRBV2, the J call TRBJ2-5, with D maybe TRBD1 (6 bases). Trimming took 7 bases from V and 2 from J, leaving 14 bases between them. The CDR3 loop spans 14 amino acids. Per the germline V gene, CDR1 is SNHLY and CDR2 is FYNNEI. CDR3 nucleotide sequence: TGTGCCAGCAAGGACAGCACCTCACAAGAGACCCAGTACTTC. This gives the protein CASKDSTSQETQYF.

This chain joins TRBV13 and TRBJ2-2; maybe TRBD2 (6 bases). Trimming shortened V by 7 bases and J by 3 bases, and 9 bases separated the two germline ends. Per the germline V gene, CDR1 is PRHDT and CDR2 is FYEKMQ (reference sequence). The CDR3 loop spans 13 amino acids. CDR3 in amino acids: CASTWGDTGELFF. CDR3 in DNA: TGTGCCAGCACATGGGGGGACACCGGGGAGCTGTTTTTT. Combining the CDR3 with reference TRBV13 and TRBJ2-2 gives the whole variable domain AAGVIQSPRHLIKEKRETATLKCYPIPRHDTVYWYQQGPGQDPQFLISFYEKMQSDKGSIPDRFSAQQFSDYHSELNMSSLELGDSALYFCASTWGDTGELFFGEGSRLTVL.

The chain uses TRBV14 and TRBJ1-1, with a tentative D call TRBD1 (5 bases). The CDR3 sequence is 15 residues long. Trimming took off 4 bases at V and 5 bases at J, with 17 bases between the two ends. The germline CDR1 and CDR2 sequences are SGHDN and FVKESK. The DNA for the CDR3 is TGTGCCAGCAGCCCTTTTGAAGGCGGGGGAACTGAAGCTTTCTTT. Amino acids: CASSPFEGGGTEAFF.

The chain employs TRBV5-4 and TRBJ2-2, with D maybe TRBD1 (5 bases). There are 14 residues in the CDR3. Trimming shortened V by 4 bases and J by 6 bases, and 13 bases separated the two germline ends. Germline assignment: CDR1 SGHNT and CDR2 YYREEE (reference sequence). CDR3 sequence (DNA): TGTGCCAGCAGCCTTGCCCAGGGTGCCGGGGAGCTGTTTTTT. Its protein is CASSLAQGAGELFF.

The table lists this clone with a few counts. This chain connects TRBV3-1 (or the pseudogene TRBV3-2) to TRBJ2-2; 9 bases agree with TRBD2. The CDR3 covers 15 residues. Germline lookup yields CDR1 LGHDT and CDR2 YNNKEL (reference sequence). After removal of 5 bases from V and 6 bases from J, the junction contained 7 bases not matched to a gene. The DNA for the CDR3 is TGTGCCAGCAGCAGGGGCGGGAGGGCCCCCGGGGAGCTGTTTTTT. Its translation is CASSRGGRAPGELFF.

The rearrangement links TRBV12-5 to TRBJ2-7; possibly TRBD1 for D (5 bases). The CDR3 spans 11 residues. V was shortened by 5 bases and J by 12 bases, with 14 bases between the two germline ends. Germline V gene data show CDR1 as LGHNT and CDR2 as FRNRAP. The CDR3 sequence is CASGPGHSSYF. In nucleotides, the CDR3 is TGTGCTAGTGGTCCCGGACACAGCTCGTACTTC.

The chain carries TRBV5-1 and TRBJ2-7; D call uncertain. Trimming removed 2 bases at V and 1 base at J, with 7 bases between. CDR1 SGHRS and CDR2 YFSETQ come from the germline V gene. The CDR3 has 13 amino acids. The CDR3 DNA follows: TGCGCCAGCAGCTTTAGCCTTTCCTACGAGCAGTACTTC. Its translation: CASSFSLSYEQYF.

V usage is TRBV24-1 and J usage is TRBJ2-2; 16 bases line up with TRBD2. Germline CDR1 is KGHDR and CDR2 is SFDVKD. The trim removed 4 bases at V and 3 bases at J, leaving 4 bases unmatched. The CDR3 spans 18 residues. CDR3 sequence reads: CATSETGTSGRDTGELFF. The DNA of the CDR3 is TGTGCCACCAGTGAGACAGGGACTAGCGGGAGGGACACCGGGGAGCTGTTTTTT.

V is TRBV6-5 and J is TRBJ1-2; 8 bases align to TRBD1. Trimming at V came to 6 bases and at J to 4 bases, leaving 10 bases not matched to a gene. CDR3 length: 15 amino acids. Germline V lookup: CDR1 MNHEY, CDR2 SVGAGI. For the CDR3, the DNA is TGTGCCAGCAGCATTGGACAGGGCTACGGCTATGGCTACACCTTC. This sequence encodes CASSIGQGYGYGYTF.

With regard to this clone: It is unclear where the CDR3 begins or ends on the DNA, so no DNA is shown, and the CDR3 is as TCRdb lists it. This CDR3 is CVRSFAGGSYGYTF. This sequence joins TRBV7-5 and TRBJ1-2; the table's D gene call, TRBD1, was not cross checked with the DNA. TRBV7-5 is listed as a pseudogene. The CDR3 numbers 14 amino acids, ends counted.

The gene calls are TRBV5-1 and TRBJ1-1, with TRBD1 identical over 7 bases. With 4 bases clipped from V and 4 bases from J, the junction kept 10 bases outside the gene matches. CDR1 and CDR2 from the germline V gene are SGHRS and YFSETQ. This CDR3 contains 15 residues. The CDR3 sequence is CASSIGQARPTEAFF. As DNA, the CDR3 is TGCGCCAGCAGCATTGGACAGGCTCGTCCCACTGAAGCTTTCTTT.